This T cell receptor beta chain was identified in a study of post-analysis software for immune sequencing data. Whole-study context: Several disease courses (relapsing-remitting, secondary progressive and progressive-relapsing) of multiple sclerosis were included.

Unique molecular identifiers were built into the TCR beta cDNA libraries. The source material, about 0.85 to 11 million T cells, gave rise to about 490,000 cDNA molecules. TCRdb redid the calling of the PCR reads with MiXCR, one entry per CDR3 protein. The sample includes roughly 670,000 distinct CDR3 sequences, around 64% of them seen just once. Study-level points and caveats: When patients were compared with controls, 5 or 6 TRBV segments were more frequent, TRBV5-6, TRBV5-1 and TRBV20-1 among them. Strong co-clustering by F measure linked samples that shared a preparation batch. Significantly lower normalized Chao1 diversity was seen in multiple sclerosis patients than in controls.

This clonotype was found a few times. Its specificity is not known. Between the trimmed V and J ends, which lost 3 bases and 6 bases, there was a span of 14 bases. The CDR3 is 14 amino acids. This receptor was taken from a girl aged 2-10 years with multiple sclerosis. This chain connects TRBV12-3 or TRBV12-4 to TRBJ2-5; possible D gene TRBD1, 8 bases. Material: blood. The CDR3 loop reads CASSFTGGEKTQYF. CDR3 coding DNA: TGTGCCAGCAGTTTCACAGGGGGGGAGAAGACCCAGTACTTC.